One and the same sample provided the 9 T cell receptor beta chains below, sequenced in a study of blood T cell repertoires in COVID-19. Libraries were prepared by immunoSEQ multiplex PCR; TCRdb keeps only in-frame clonotypes and omits some of them. The repertoire includes 450,000 to 500,000 clones, about 85% of them detected once, and around 0.7% sits in the top ten. The sequenced sample consisted of PBMCs or T cells enriched from blood (not recorded which). The receptors shown here come from a woman between 18 and 30 years old who had recovered from COVID-19.

The chain employs TRBV4-1 and TRBJ2-3; 8 bases agree with TRBD2. Germline V lookup: CDR1 MGHRA, CDR2 YSYEKL. V was pared by 1 base and J by 5 bases, with 5 bases of the junction left unmatched. This CDR3 has 15 amino acids. This CDR3 reads CASSQVPRGGDTQYF. CDR3 DNA sequence: TGCGCCAGCAGCCAAGTTCCCCGGGGGGGAGATACGCAGTATTTT.

The chain is built from TRBV5-1 and TRBJ2-5; 15 bases line up with TRBD2. J lost 4 bases, V lost 2 bases, and 6 bases had no gene match. The CDR3 is 17 amino acids. The V gene's germline CDR1 is SGHRS and CDR2 YFSETQ. CDR3 coding DNA: TGCGCCAGCAGCTTACCTATGGGACTAGCGGGGGGAGAGACCCAGTACTTC. It codes for CASSLPMGLAGGETQYF. Based on the CDR3 plus reference TRBV5-1 and TRBJ2-5, the full variable domain is KAGVTQTPRYLIKTRGQQVTLSCSPISGHRSVSWYQQTPGQGLQFLFEYFSETQRNKGNFPGRFSGRQFSNSRSEMNVSTLELGDSALYLCASSLPMGLAGGETQYFGPGTRLLVL.

The chain links TRBV24-1 to TRBJ2-3; D unclear. Per the germline V gene, CDR1 is KGHDR and CDR2 is SFDVKD. This CDR3 spans 13 amino acids. V gave up 5 bases and J gave up 1 base, with 6 bases separating them. CDR3 sequence (DNA): TGTGCCACCAGTGTAGCAGGCACAGATACGCAGTATTTT. Translated, it gives CATSVAGTDTQYF.

The V gene is TRBV11-2, the J gene TRBJ1-4; 8 bases are a match to TRBD1. J lost 8 bases, V lost 5 bases, and 10 bases had no gene match. The germline V gene has CDR1 SGHAT and CDR2 FQNNGV. The CDR3 is 15 amino acids. This CDR3 is CASSPGQGGWEKLFF. For the CDR3, the DNA is TGTGCCAGCAGCCCCGGACAGGGAGGATGGGAAAAACTGTTTTTT.

The chain carries TRBV2 and TRBJ1-3; TRBD1 aligns across 8 bases. The CDR3 runs to 18 residues. V trimming: 8 bases; J trimming: 0 bases; junction bases outside the gene matches: 15. Germline CDR1 is SNHLY and CDR2 is FYNNEI. The CDR3 DNA reads TGTGCCAGCCAGGACAGGGAAATTAACTTAGACTCTGGAAACACCATATATTTT. Its protein is CASQDREINLDSGNTIYF.

The J gene is TRBJ2-7, the V gene TRBV10-2; D is possibly TRBD1 (5 bases). CDR1 WSHSY and CDR2 SAAADI come from the germline V gene. The CDR3 has 14 residues. V lost 3 bases to trimming and J lost 4 bases, with 13 bases between them. The CDR3 region has the DNA TGCGCCAGCAGTGACTGGAAGGACAAGTACGAGCAGTACTTC. Amino acid sequence: CASSDWKDKYEQYF.

V is TRBV13 and J is TRBJ1-2; D may be TRBD1 (5 bases). Germline CDR1 is PRHDT and CDR2 is FYEKMQ (reference sequence). Trimming shortened V by 5 bases and J by 8 bases, and 15 bases separated the two germline ends. The CDR3 totals 13 residues. Here the CDR3 DNA reads TGTGCCAGCAGCCTGCCGCGGGGCCGCGGCTACACCTTC. It is translated as CASSLPRGRGYTF.

The chain carries TRBV10-1 and TRBJ2-2; tentatively, D is TRBD1 (6 bases). There are 14 residues in the CDR3. Germline assignment: CDR1 WNHNN and CDR2 SYGVQD (reference sequence). V lost 3 bases and J lost 6, with 11 bases in between. CDR3 residues: CASSDIQGSGELFF. CDR3 nucleotide sequence: TGCGCCAGCAGTGACATCCAGGGGTCCGGGGAGCTGTTTTTT.

The rearrangement uses TRBV6-4 and TRBJ2-3, with TRBD2 matching over 7 bases. The junction had 6 bases not matched to a gene; V was cut back by 6 bases and J by 0 bases. The CDR3 sequence is 15 residues long. The germline gives CDR1 MRHNA, CDR2 SNTAGT. The CDR3 here is CASRPGTTSTDTQYF. The CDR3 nucleotides read TGTGCCAGCAGACCCGGGACTACCAGCACAGATACGCAGTATTTT.